The 14 T cell receptor beta chains reported below all come from one sample, sequenced in a study of shared clonotypes between healthy human individuals (TCRdb year 2020). Libraries were built with the immunoSEQ multiplex PCR assay. Sourced from immuneACCESS, this table was stored by TCRdb with only in-frame sequences that have V and J called. A share of the clones is absent; for the studies checked, an unresolved V gene accounts for under half, and the remainder has no known explanation. Counted in this sample were 1.5 million to 2.5 million clones; less than 95% of them appeared once. In total, the top ten clones hold roughly 1% of the sample. CD8 naive samples were CD45RO-negative cells positively selected for CCR7, giving a CD45RA+CCR7+ population that excluded TemRA cells. Input material: naive CD8+ T cells sorted from blood. The intended sense of this specimen's cell subset or site label: CD45RA+CCR7+. These TCRs come from a man between 18 and 35 years old in good health.

Regarding this clone: Germline and junction disagree at one end, which may indicate a read error. The CDR3 spells CASSLVGEEQCF. The DNA for the CDR3 is TGTGCCAGCAGCTTGGTGGGTGAAGAGCAGTGCTTC. This chain connects TRBV5-4 to TRBJ2-7; D is ambiguous. CDR1 is SGHNT, CDR2 YYREEE, per germline (reference sequence). This CDR3 has 12 amino acids.

The gene calls are TRBV30 and TRBJ2-7; 8 bases map to TRBD1. The CDR3 has 13 amino acids. CDR1 is GTSNPN and CDR2 is SVGIG in the germline V gene (reference sequence). The V and J ends lost 2 bases and 3 bases, in that order; junction bases with no gene match: 3. Here the CDR3 DNA reads TGTGCCTGGAGTACGGACAGGGACTACGAGCAGTACTTC. This translates into CAWSTDRDYEQYF.

CDR3 amino acids: CASSQVTGVADTIYF. For the CDR3, the DNA is TGCGCCAGCAGCCAGGTTACAGGGGTAGCGGACACCATATATTTT. V and J are TRBV4-1 and TRBJ1-3; 7 nucleotides align to TRBD1. V shed 3 bases and J 8 bases; nucleotides not matched to a gene: 10. Looked up from germline, CDR1 is MGHRA and CDR2 is YSYEKL. This CDR3 has 15 residues.

This chain uses TRBV9 with TRBJ2-5, with 11 bases fitting TRBD2. The germline gives CDR1 SGDLS, CDR2 YYNGEE. This CDR3 is built from 15 residues. Trimming took 4 bases from V and 4 from J; bases not matched to a gene: 6. The chain's CDR3 is CASSPSGGPLETQYF. For the CDR3, the DNA is TGTGCCAGCAGCCCTAGCGGGGGGCCCCTAGAGACCCAGTACTTC.

The rearrangement uses TRBV6-1 and TRBJ2-7, with 7 positions matching TRBD1. The germline V gene has CDR1 MNHNS and CDR2 SASEGT. The length of the CDR3 is 16 residues. The V and J ends lost 1 base and 2 bases, in that order; junction bases with no gene match: 8. CDR3 nucleotide sequence: TGTGCCAGCAGTGAAGAGCCGTGGGACAGACCCTACGAGCAGTACTTC. This gives the protein CASSEEPWDRPYEQYF.

The J gene is TRBJ1-6, the V gene TRBV10-1; D call uncertain. The germline gives CDR1 WNHNN, CDR2 SYGVQD (reference sequence). The CDR3 has 13 amino acids. The V end was cut by 5 bases, the J end by 11 bases, with 13 bases between. CDR3 nucleotides: TGCGCCAGCAGTTTTTTGGGGAGTCCACCCCTCCACTTT. Its translation: CASSFLGSPPLHF.

This chain links TRBV7-9 with TRBJ2-1, with 7 bases identical to TRBD2. The CDR3 spans 16 residues. The germline gives CDR1 SEHNR, CDR2 FQNEAQ (reference sequence). Trimming cost V 2 bases and J 8 bases; bases outside gene matches: 12. The CDR3 DNA sequence: TGTGCCAGCAGCTTATGGGTTGGCGGGAGATCGGATGAGCAGTTCTTC. This translates into CASSLWVGGRSDEQFF. The variable domain in full, completed from reference TRBV7-9 and TRBJ2-1, reads DTGVSQNPRHKITKRGQNVTFRCDPISEHNRLYWYRQTLGQGPEFLTYFQNEAQLEKSRLLSDRFSAERPKGSFSTLEIQRTEQGDSAMYLCASSLWVGGRSDEQFFGPGTRLTVL.

The V and J genes are TRBV11-2 and TRBJ2-5, with 7 bases that match TRBD2. V lost 5 bases and J lost 5; bases outside the gene matches: 8. This CDR3 is 14 amino acids long. The germline gives CDR1 SGHAT, CDR2 FQNNGV. The CDR3 nucleotides are TGTGCCAGCAGCCCTTGGGAGGGCCGGGAGACCCAGTACTTC. The encoded protein is CASSPWEGRETQYF.

The chain carries TRBV5-6 and TRBJ1-2, with 7 bases fitting TRBD1. Per germline, CDR1 SGHDT and CDR2 YYEEEE. Trimming cost V 5 bases and J 4 bases; bases outside gene matches: 8. The CDR3 is 14 residues long. The CDR3 protein is CASSYGTDSYGYTF. CDR3 bases: TGTGCCAGCAGTTACGGGACAGATAGCTATGGCTACACCTTC. Full variable domain (remainder filled in from reference TRBV5-6 and TRBJ1-2): DAGVTQSPTHLIKTRGQQVTLRCSPKSGHDTVSWYQQALGQGPQFIFQYYEEEERQRGNFPDRFSGHQFPNYSSELNVNALLLGDSALYLCASSYGTDSYGYTFGSGTRLTVV.

V is TRBV7-9 and J is TRBJ1-6; D remains ambiguous. CDR1 is SEHNR and CDR2 is FQNEAQ in the germline V gene (reference sequence). The CDR3 extends over 16 amino acids. Deletions cut 3 bases from V and 4 bases from J, with 13 bases between. The CDR3 DNA sequence: TGTGCCAGCAGCTTCCCCACGGAGGTTTATAATTCACCCCTCCACTTT. This gives the protein CASSFPTEVYNSPLHF.

The chain is built from TRBV6-5 and TRBJ2-7, with D possibly matching TRBD2 (6 bases). The germline V gene encodes CDR1 MNHEY and CDR2 SVGAGI. V dropped 2 bases and J dropped 6 bases, with 20 bases sitting between them. The CDR3 length is 16 residues. CDR3 sequence (DNA): TGTGCCAGCAGTTACACATCGGGAGCCCCCAGCATCGAGCAGTACTTC. This codes for CASSYTSGAPSIEQYF.

V and J are TRBV27 and TRBJ2-1; D unclear. From germline, CDR1 is MNHEY and CDR2 SMNVEV (reference sequence). V lost 8 bases to trimming and J lost 7 bases, with 9 bases between them. CDR3 size: 11 residues. CDR3 residues: CASASGNEQFF. The CDR3 DNA reads TGTGCCAGCGCGTCTGGTAATGAGCAGTTCTTC.

J is TRBJ1-2 and V is TRBV6-5; D remains unclear. Germline V CDR1 and CDR2: MNHEY, SVGAGI. The CDR3 consists of 13 residues. Trimming left V 3 bases short and J 6 bases short, with 11 bases between. The CDR3 region is CASSYGSDNGYTF. The DNA of the CDR3 is TGTGCCAGCAGTTATGGGAGTGATAATGGCTACACCTTC.

The chain carries TRBV28 and TRBJ2-1; 13 positions match TRBD2. Trimming took 4 bases from V and 9 from J; bases not matched to a gene: 9. The CDR3 is made up of 16 amino acids. In germline, CDR1 is MDHEN, CDR2 SYDVKM. In DNA form, the CDR3 reads TGTGCCAGCAGTTCCCCACTAGCGGGGGGGCTCAGTGAGCAGTTCTTC. It yields the protein CASSSPLAGGLSEQFF.